This entry lists 6 T cell receptor beta chains sequenced from one sample in a study of Graves' ophthalmopathy and Graves' hyperthyroidism. Amplified TCR beta CDR3 regions were obtained using RNA transcripts as template. In the first round, RT-PCR was carried out with HTBI primers, and a multiplex PCR formed the second round. TCRdb passed the multiplex PCR reads through MiXCR, listing each CDR3 protein once. The data contain about 620,000 distinct CDR3 sequences, 22% of them singletons. The specimen sequenced was peripheral blood. The receptor source for this set is a woman aged 18-35 years with stable Graves' hyperthyroidism. Some clones in this sample may be carry-over from other donors' samples.

This chain's CDR3 is CASGRNTYEQYF. The CDR3 coding sequence is TGTGCCAGCGGCAGGAATACCTACGAGCAGTACTTC. This chain uses TRBV6-1 with TRBJ2-7, with unresolved D. Germline CDR1 MNHNS, CDR2 SASEGT. This CDR3 is 12 amino acids long. The V end was cut by 8 bases, the J end by 2 bases, with 10 bases between.

This clonotype came up many times. V usage is TRBV12-3 or TRBV12-4 and J usage is TRBJ1-3; D is unclear. The CDR3 consists of 14 residues. Trimming stripped 0 bases from V and 3 bases from J, with 6 bases between. The CDR3 reads CASSLARFGNTIYF. The DNA for the CDR3 is TGTGCCAGCAGTTTAGCGCGATTTGGAAACACCATATATTTT.

This clonotype was seen repeatedly, ten times or more. J is TRBJ1-1 and V is TRBV6-1; D is uncertain. CDR3 size: 14 residues. V was pared by 7 bases and J by 3 bases, with 15 bases between. Looked up from germline, CDR1 is MNHNS and CDR2 is SASEGT. The CDR3 loop is CASITRTGYTEAFF. The CDR3 DNA sequence: TGTGCCAGCATAACGCGGACGGGGTACACTGAAGCTTTCTTT.

This clonotype has at least ten counts. CDR3 loop: CASSYSGVYSNYGYTF. The DNA for the CDR3 is TGTGCCAGCAGTTACTCGGGGGTGTATTCTAACTATGGCTACACCTTC. The chain has TRBV6-5 and TRBJ1-2; TRBD1 might be the D (5 bases). Trimming shortened V by 0 bases and J by 0 bases, and 11 bases separated the two germline ends. The CDR3 consists of 16 residues. The germline V gene has CDR1 MNHEY and CDR2 SVGAGI.

This clonotype was seen repeatedly, ten times or more. The rearrangement links TRBV12-3 or TRBV12-4 to TRBJ2-7, with TRBD1 matching 7 bases. The CDR3 has 14 amino acids. Trimming took 6 bases from V and 0 from J; bases not matched to a gene: 5. The CDR3 loop is CASRRGQNSYEQYF. The CDR3 region has the DNA TGTGCCAGCAGGAGGGGACAGAACTCCTACGAGCAGTACTTC.

The sample holds many counts of this clonotype. The chain uses TRBV11-2 and TRBJ1-6, with D unresolved. Germline V gene lookup returns CDR1 SGHAT and CDR2 FQNNGV. V was shortened by 0 bases and J by 10 bases, with 16 bases between the two germline ends. CDR3 length equals 16 residues. The CDR3 sequence is CASSLEARAIGSPLHF. The CDR3 DNA follows: TGTGCCAGCAGCTTAGAAGCACGGGCGATCGGATCACCCCTCCACTTT.